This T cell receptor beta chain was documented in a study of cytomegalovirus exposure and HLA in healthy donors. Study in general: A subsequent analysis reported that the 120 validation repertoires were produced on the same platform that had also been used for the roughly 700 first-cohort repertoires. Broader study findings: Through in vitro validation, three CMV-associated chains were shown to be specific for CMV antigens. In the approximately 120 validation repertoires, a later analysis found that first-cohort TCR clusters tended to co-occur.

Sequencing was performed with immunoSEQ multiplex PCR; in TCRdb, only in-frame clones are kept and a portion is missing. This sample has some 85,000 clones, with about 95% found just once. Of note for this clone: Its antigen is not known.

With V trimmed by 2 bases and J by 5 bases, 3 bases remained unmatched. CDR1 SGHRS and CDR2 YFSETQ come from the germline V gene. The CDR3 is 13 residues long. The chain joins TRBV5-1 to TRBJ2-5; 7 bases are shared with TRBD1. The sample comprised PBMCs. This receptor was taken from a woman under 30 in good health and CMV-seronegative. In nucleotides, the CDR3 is TGCGCCAGCAGCTTACAGGGGCGGGAGACCCAGTACTTC. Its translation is CASSLQGRETQYF.